This T cell receptor beta chain was captured in a study of blood T cell repertoires in COVID-19. This clone was detected only once. Assay used: immunoSEQ multiplex PCR; TCRdb lists only in-frame clones, some missing. Of 250,000 to 300,000 clones in the sample, more than 80% are singletons; the top ten hold roughly 1.1%. CDR1 and CDR2 from the germline V gene are MDHEN and SYDVKM. The CDR3 has 16 residues. Germline trimming cut 2 bases from V and 10 bases from J; bases unmatched to any gene: 9. The gene calls are TRBV28 and TRBJ1-6; 9 nucleotides match TRBD1. This sequence originates from a woman between 25 and 40 years old who had recovered from COVID-19. Source material: PBMCs or T cells enriched from blood (not recorded which). DNA of the CDR3: TGTGCCAGCAGTTTACTTACAGGGGGCGGAAGATCACCCCTCCACTTT. Translation: CASSLLTGGGRSPLHF.